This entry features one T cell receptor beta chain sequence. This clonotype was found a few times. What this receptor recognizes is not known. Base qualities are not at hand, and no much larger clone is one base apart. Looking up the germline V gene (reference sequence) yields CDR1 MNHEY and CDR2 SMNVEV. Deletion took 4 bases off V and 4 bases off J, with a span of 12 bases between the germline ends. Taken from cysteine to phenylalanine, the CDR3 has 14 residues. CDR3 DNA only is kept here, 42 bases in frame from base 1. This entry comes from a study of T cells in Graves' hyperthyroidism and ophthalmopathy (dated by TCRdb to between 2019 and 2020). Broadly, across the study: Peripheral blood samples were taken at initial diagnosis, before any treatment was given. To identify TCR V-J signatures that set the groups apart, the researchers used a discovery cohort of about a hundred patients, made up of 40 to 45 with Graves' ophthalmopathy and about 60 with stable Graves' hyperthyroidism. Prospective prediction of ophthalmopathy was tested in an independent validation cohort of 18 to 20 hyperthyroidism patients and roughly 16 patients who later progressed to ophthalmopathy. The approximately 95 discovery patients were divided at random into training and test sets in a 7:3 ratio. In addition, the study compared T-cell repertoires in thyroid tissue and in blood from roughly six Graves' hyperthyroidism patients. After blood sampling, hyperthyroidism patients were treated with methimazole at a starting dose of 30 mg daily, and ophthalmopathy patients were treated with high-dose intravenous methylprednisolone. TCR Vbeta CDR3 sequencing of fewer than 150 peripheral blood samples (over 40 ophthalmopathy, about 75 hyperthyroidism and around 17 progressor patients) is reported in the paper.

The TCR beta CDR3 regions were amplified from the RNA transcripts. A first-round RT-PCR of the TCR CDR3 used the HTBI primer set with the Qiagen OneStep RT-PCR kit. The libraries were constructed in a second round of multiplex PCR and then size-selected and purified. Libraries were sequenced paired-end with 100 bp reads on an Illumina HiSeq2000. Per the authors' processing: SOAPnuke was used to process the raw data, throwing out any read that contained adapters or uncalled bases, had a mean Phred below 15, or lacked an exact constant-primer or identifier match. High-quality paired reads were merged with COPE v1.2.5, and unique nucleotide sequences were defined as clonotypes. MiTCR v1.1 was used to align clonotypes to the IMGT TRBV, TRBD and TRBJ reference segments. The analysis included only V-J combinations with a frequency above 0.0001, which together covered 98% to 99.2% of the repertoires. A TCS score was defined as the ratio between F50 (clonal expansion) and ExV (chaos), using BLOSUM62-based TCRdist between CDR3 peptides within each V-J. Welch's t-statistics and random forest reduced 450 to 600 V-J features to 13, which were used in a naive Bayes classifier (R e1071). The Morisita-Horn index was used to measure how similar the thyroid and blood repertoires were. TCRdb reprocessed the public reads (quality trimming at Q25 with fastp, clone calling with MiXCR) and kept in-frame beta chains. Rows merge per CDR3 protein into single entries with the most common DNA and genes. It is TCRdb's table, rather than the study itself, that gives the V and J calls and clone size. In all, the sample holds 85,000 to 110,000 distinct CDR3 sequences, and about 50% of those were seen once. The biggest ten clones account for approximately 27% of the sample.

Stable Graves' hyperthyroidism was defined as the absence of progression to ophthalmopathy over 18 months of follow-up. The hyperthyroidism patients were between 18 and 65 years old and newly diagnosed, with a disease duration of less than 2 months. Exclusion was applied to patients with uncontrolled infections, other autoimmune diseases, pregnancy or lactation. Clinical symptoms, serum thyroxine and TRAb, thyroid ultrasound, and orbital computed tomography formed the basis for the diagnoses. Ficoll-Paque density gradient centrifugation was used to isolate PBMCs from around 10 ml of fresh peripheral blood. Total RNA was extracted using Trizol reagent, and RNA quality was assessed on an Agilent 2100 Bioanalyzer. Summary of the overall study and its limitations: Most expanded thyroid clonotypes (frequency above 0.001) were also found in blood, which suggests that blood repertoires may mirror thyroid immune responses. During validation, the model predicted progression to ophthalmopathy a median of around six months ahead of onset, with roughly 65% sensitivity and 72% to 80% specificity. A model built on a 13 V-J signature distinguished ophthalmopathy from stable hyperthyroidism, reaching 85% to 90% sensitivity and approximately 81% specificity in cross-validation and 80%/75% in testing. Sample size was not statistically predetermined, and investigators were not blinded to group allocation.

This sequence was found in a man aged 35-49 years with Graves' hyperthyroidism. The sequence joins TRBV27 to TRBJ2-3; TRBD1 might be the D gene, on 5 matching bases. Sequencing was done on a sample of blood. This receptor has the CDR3 CASSYRYGADTQYF. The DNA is TGTGCCAGCAGTTACAGGTATGGCGCAGATACGCAGTATTTT.